Listed below are T cell receptor beta chains from one sample, sequenced in a study of T cells in Graves' hyperthyroidism and ophthalmopathy. Each CDR3 protein is one row after TCRdb ran MiXCR on the multiplex PCR reads. The sample holds about 400,000 distinct CDR3 sequences, around 25% seen once. Source material: blood. These receptors were obtained from a man aged 45-60 years with Graves' hyperthyroidism. Each CDR3 is given with its conserved first and last residue. A D gene is named only where the DNA matches it firmly. A row's size may be missing; if present it is once, few, many or a size class.

length: 20
size: .
J: TRBJ2-3
D: TRBD2
V: TRBV11-2
CDR3: CASSLIRRASGSSISDTQYF
DNA: TGTGCCAGCAGCTTAATCCGTCGGGCTAGCGGGAGCTCGATCTCAGATACGCAGTATTTT

length: 15
size: .
J: TRBJ2-2
D: .
V: TRBV11-2
CDR3: CASSLAVGNTGELFF
DNA: TGTGCCAGCAGCTTAGCAGTCGGGAACACCGGGGAGCTGTTTTTT

length: 12
size: .
J: TRBJ2-5
D: .
V: TRBV20-1
CDR3: CSASRGAETQYF
DNA: TGCAGTGCTAGTAGGGGCGCAGAGACCCAGTACTTC

length: 14
size: many
J: TRBJ1-1
D: .
V: TRBV3-1
CDR3: CASSHTTWGTEAFF
DNA: TGTGCCAGCAGCCACACGACCTGGGGCACTGAAGCTTTCTTT

length: 12
size: many
J: TRBJ2-7
D: .
V: TRBV12-5
CDR3: CASARDSYEQYF
DNA: TGTGCTAGTGCGCGGGATTCCTACGAGCAGTACTTC

length: 15
size: .
J: TRBJ2-1
D: .
V: TRBV7-2
CDR3: CASSLVAQTYNEQFF
DNA: TGTGCCAGCAGCTTAGTCGCCCAGACATACAATGAGCAGTTCTTC

length: 14
size: many
J: TRBJ2-7
D: .
V: TRBV11-2
CDR3: CASSDILVSYEQYF
DNA: TGTGCCAGCAGCGACATACTAGTCTCCTACGAGCAGTACTTC

length: 15
size: few
J: TRBJ2-3
D: TRBD2
V: TRBV7-2
CDR3: CASSLDGGSADTQYF
DNA: TGTGCCAGCAGCTTAGATGGCGGGAGTGCAGATACGCAGTATTTT

length: 15
size: once
J: TRBJ1-1
D: TRBD1
V: TRBV19
CDR3: CASSIATGGNTEAFF
DNA: TGTGCCAGTAGTATAGCGACAGGGGGAAACACTGAAGCTTTCTTT

length: 18
size: few
J: TRBJ2-1
D: TRBD2
V: TRBV4-1
CDR3: CASTMGLAGIIGFNEQFF
DNA: TGCGCCAGCACTATGGGACTAGCGGGAATAATAGGGTTCAATGAGCAGTTCTTC

length: 15
size: .
J: TRBJ1-5
D: .
V: TRBV9
CDR3: CASSVGPASNQPQHF
DNA: TGTGCCAGCAGCGTGGGGCCGGCAAGCAATCAGCCCCAGCATTTT

length: 15
size: many
J: TRBJ2-1
D: .
V: TRBV11-1
CDR3: CASSLHQSSYNEQFF
DNA: TGTGCCAGCAGCTTACACCAAAGCTCCTACAATGAGCAGTTCTTC

length: 16
size: .
J: TRBJ2-3
D: TRBD2
V: TRBV5-4
CDR3: CASSLAGGVDTDTQYF
DNA: TGTGCCAGCAGCTTAGCGGGAGGGGTTGACACAGATACGCAGTATTTT

length: 14
size: .
J: TRBJ2-1
D: TRBD1
V: TRBV19
CDR3: CASSPGQTYNEQFF
DNA: TGTGCCAGTAGCCCGGGACAGACGTACAATGAGCAGTTCTTC

length: 12
size: .
J: TRBJ2-1
D: TRBD2
V: TRBV6-1
CDR3: CASTSGVNEQFF
DNA: TGTGCCAGCACTAGCGGGGTCAATGAGCAGTTCTTC

length: 14
size: .
J: TRBJ2-1
D: TRBD2
V: TRBV3-1
CDR3: CASRLMAGGNEQFF
DNA: TGTGCCAGCAGGCTTATGGCGGGAGGGAATGAGCAGTTCTTC

length: 15
size: few
J: TRBJ1-4
D: .
V: TRBV6-5
CDR3: CASSYGGRANEKLFF
DNA: TGTGCCAGCAGTTACGGCGGCAGAGCTAATGAAAAACTGTTTTTT

length: 17
size: .
J: TRBJ2-7
D: TRBD2
V: TRBV12-3/TRBV12-4
CDR3: CASSLTPSGRSRYEQYF
DNA: TGTGCCAGCAGTTTAACCCCTAGCGGGAGATCTCGATACGAGCAGTACTTC

length: 13
size: many
J: TRBJ1-2
D: TRBD1
V: TRBV18
CDR3: CASSSWTGSGYTF
DNA: TGTGCCAGCTCATCATGGACAGGGTCTGGCTACACCTTC

length: 15
size: few
J: TRBJ2-1
D: .
V: TRBV3-1
CDR3: CASSLWAGGYNEQFF
DNA: TGTGCCAGCAGTTTATGGGCGGGCGGCTACAATGAGCAGTTCTTC

length: 14
size: .
J: TRBJ1-1
D: .
V: TRBV28
CDR3: CASTWGGGNTEAFF
DNA: TGTGCCAGCACCTGGGGGGGGGGTAACACTGAAGCTTTCTTT

length: 15
size: .
J: TRBJ2-1
D: .
V: TRBV6-1
CDR3: CASNGRLSSYNEQFF
DNA: TGTGCCAGCAACGGACGTTTAAGCTCCTACAATGAGCAGTTCTTC

length: 15
size: once
J: TRBJ2-5
D: .
V: TRBV5-1
CDR3: CASSQMASNQETQYF
DNA: TGCGCCAGCAGCCAGATGGCGTCAAACCAAGAGACCCAGTACTTC

length: 13
size: .
J: TRBJ2-7
D: .
V: TRBV19
CDR3: CASSVGAAYEQYF
DNA: TGTGCCAGTAGTGTGGGGGCAGCCTACGAGCAGTACTTC

length: 13
size: .
J: TRBJ1-2
D: .
V: TRBV6-1
CDR3: CASSESGIYGYTF
DNA: TGTGCCAGCAGTGAATCCGGTATCTATGGCTACACCTTC

length: 15
size: .
J: TRBJ2-1
D: TRBD2
V: TRBV19
CDR3: CASSIGGLAGNEQFF
DNA: TGTGCCAGTAGTATTGGGGGACTAGCTGGCAATGAGCAGTTCTTC

length: 15
size: many
J: TRBJ1-1
D: .
V: TRBV18
CDR3: CASSLRNFADPEAFF
DNA: TGTGCCAGCTCACTGCGGAATTTCGCGGACCCTGAAGCTTTCTTT

length: 17
size: .
J: TRBJ2-2
D: .
V: TRBV7-2
CDR3: CASSVIQEGINTGELFF
DNA: TGTGCCAGCAGCGTAATACAGGAAGGCATAAACACCGGGGAGCTGTTTTTT

length: 15
size: .
J: TRBJ2-7
D: .
V: TRBV9
CDR3: CASSVADGESGEQYF
DNA: TGTGCCAGCAGCGTAGCCGATGGAGAGAGCGGGGAGCAGTACTTC

length: 15
size: .
J: TRBJ2-2
D: .
V: TRBV12-3/TRBV12-4
CDR3: CASRDPGVKTGELFF
DNA: TGTGCCAGCCGGGATCCGGGAGTGAAAACCGGGGAGCTGTTTTTT

length: 17
size: many
J: TRBJ2-3
D: TRBD2
V: TRBV27
CDR3: CASRGLAGVETLDTQYF
DNA: TGTGCCAGCAGGGGACTAGCGGGAGTCGAGACCCTGGATACGCAGTATTTT

length: 16
size: many
J: TRBJ2-1
D: .
V: TRBV7-2
CDR3: CASSSSRAPGYNEQFF
DNA: TGTGCCAGCAGCTCAAGCCGGGCCCCGGGTTACAATGAGCAGTTCTTC

length: 16
size: .
J: TRBJ2-3
D: .
V: TRBV2
CDR3: CASEYQGLLVADTQYF
DNA: TGTGCCAGCGAATATCAGGGACTGCTCGTCGCAGATACGCAGTATTTT

length: 12
size: few
J: TRBJ1-2
D: .
V: TRBV6-2/TRBV6-3
CDR3: CAAWDGNYGYTF
DNA: TGTGCCGCTTGGGACGGAAACTATGGCTACACCTTC

length: 20
size: .
J: TRBJ1-5
D: TRBD1
V: TRBV6-1
CDR3: CASSGHRDRGRRYADQPQHF
DNA: TGTGCCAGCAGTGGACACCGGGACAGGGGGCGTCGTTATGCCGATCAGCCCCAGCATTTT

length: 12
size: .
J: TRBJ2-7
D: .
V: TRBV25-1
CDR3: CASRDGFYEQYF
DNA: TGTGCCAGCAGGGACGGATTCTACGAGCAGTACTTC

length: 16
size: .
J: TRBJ2-4
D: .
V: TRBV7-9
CDR3: CASSSQGGLAKNIQYF
DNA: TGTGCCAGCAGCTCCCAGGGAGGTCTGGCCAAAAACATTCAGTACTTC

length: 15
size: many
J: TRBJ1-6
D: .
V: TRBV12-3/TRBV12-4
CDR3: CASSPHGTDNSPLHF
DNA: TGTGCCAGCAGTCCCCACGGTACAGATAATTCACCCCTCCACTTT

length: 17
size: many
J: TRBJ2-3
D: TRBD2
V: TRBV11-2
CDR3: CASSPGTSGRAADTQYF
DNA: TGTGCCAGCAGCCCTGGGACTAGCGGGAGGGCGGCAGATACGCAGTATTTT

length: 15
size: .
J: TRBJ2-7
D: .
V: TRBV20-1
CDR3: CSARPPLGGAKEQYF
DNA: TGCAGTGCTAGACCCCCCTTGGGGGGGGCGAAAGAGCAGTACTTC

length: 14
size: .
J: TRBJ2-2
D: TRBD1
V: TRBV7-9
CDR3: CASSGQGGYGELFF
DNA: TGTGCCAGCAGTGGACAGGGCGGTTACGGGGAGCTGTTTTTT

length: 15
size: few
J: TRBJ1-1
D: TRBD1
V: TRBV19
CDR3: CASRNPGQGNTEAFF
DNA: TGTGCCAGTAGGAACCCGGGACAGGGGAACACTGAAGCTTTCTTT

length: 14
size: .
J: TRBJ2-5
D: TRBD1
V: TRBV15
CDR3: CATTQQGTQETQYF
DNA: TGTGCCACCACGCAACAGGGGACCCAAGAGACCCAGTACTTC

length: 15
size: .
J: TRBJ2-5
D: .
V: TRBV5-1
CDR3: CASSLATRVRETQYF
DNA: TGCGCCAGCAGCTTGGCCACCAGGGTGAGAGAGACCCAGTACTTC

length: 11
size: .
J: TRBJ2-2
D: .
V: TRBV7-9
CDR3: CASSWTGELFF
DNA: TGTGCCAGCAGCTGGACCGGGGAGCTGTTTTTT

length: 16
size: .
J: TRBJ2-1
D: TRBD2
V: TRBV5-4
CDR3: CASSPGLGQNYNEQFF
DNA: TGTGCCAGCAGCCCGGGACTAGGTCAAAACTACAATGAGCAGTTCTTC

length: 16
size: few
J: TRBJ2-1
D: TRBD2
V: TRBV6-1
CDR3: CASSFSSGSGYNEQFF
DNA: TGTGCCAGCAGCTTTTCTAGCGGGAGTGGGTACAATGAGCAGTTCTTC

length: 20
size: .
J: TRBJ2-1
D: TRBD2
V: TRBV7-8
CDR3: CASSATGTSDSAVLMSEQFF
DNA: TGTGCCAGCAGCGCGACCGGGACTAGCGACAGTGCGGTTCTAATGAGTGAGCAGTTCTTC

length: 15
size: many
J: TRBJ2-7
D: .
V: TRBV5-6
CDR3: CASSYGPHPPTEQYF
DNA: TGTGCCAGCAGCTATGGACCCCACCCTCCTACAGAGCAGTACTTC

length: 13
size: many
J: TRBJ2-6
D: .
V: TRBV6-1
CDR3: CASGVPGANVLTF
DNA: TGTGCCAGCGGCGTCCCCGGGGCCAACGTCCTGACTTTC

length: 13
size: few
J: TRBJ1-2
D: .
V: TRBV5-1
CDR3: CASSSSLSYGYTF
DNA: TGCGCCAGCAGCTCCAGCCTTAGCTATGGCTACACCTTC

length: 16
size: .
J: TRBJ1-1
D: .
V: TRBV6-2/TRBV6-3
CDR3: CASKRQRITRNTKAFF
DNA: TGTGCCAGCAAGAGACAGCGAATAACCAGGAACACTAAAGCTTTCTTT

length: 17
size: many
J: TRBJ2-1
D: .
V: TRBV6-1
CDR3: CASSDREFTLNYNEQFF
DNA: TGTGCCAGCAGTGATCGGGAATTTACCCTAAACTACAATGAGCAGTTCTTC

length: 14
size: many
J: TRBJ2-7
D: .
V: TRBV11-3
CDR3: CASSLGTRAYEQYF
DNA: TGTGCCAGCAGCTTAGGGACAAGAGCCTACGAGCAGTACTTC

length: 13
size: .
J: TRBJ2-1
D: TRBD2
V: TRBV29-1
CDR3: CSVGLAAYNEQFF
DNA: TGCAGCGTTGGCCTAGCGGCCTACAATGAGCAGTTCTTC

length: 13
size: few
J: TRBJ1-5
D: TRBD1
V: TRBV20-1
CDR3: CSARRESGGNQHF
DNA: TGCAGTGCTAGGAGGGAGTCAGGGGGGAACCAGCATTTT

length: 13
size: many
J: TRBJ2-3
D: .
V: TRBV28
CDR3: CASSWGSTDTQYF
DNA: TGTGCCAGCAGTTGGGGGAGCACAGATACGCAGTATTTT

length: 14
size: .
J: TRBJ1-2
D: TRBD1
V: TRBV2
CDR3: CASSSRDRQDGYTF
DNA: TGTGCCAGCAGTTCGCGGGACAGACAGGATGGCTACACCTTC

length: 14
size: .
J: TRBJ2-7
D: .
V: TRBV6-1
CDR3: CASSEADVSYEQYF
DNA: TGTGCCAGCAGTGAGGCGGACGTCTCCTACGAGCAGTACTTC